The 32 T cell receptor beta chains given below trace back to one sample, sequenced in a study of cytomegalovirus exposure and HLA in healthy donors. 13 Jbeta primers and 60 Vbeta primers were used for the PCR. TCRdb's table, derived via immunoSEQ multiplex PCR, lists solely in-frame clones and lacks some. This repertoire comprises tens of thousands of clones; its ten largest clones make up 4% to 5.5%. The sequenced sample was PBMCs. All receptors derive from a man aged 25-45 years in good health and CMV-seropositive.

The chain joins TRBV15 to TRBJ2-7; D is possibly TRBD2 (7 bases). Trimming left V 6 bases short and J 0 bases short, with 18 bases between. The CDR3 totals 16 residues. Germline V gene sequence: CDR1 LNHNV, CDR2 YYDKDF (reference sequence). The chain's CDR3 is CATSKGGFLSSYEQYF. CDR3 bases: TGTGCCACCAGTAAGGGGGGGTTCTTGAGCTCCTACGAGCAGTACTTC. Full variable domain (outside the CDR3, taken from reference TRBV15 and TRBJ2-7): DAMVIQNPRYQVTQFGKPVTLSCSQTLNHNVMYWYQQKSSQAPKLLFHYYDKDFNNEADTPDNFQSRRPNTSFCFLDIRSPGLGDTAMYLCATSKGGFLSSYEQYFGPGTRLTVT.

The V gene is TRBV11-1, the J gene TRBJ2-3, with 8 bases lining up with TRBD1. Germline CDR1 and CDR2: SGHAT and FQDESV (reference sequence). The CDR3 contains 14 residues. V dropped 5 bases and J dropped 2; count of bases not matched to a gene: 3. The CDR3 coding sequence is TGTGCCAGCAGCCCCAGGGGGCCCACAGATACGCAGTATTTT. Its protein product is CASSPRGPTDTQYF.

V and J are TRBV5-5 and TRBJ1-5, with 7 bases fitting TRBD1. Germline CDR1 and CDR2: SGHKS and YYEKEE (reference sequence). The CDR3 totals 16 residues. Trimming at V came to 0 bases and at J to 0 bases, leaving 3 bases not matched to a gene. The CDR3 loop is CASSLGDRPSNQPQHF. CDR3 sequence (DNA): TGTGCCAGCAGCTTGGGGGACAGACCTAGCAATCAGCCCCAGCATTTT.

The CDR3 here is CASSPQFLLKYEQYF. The DNA for the CDR3 is TGTGCCAGCAGCCCCCAGTTCCTCCTCAAATACGAGCAGTACTTC. The V and J genes are TRBV5-6 and TRBJ2-7; D uncertain. V lost 4 bases and J lost 4, with 18 bases in between. CDR3 size: 15 residues. Per the germline V gene, CDR1 is SGHDT and CDR2 is YYEEEE.

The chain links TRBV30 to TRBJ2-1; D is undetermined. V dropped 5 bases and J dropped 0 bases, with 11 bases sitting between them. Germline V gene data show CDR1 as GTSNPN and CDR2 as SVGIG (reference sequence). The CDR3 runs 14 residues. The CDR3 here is CAWANPSSYNEQFF. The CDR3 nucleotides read TGTGCCTGGGCTAACCCGAGCTCCTACAATGAGCAGTTCTTC.

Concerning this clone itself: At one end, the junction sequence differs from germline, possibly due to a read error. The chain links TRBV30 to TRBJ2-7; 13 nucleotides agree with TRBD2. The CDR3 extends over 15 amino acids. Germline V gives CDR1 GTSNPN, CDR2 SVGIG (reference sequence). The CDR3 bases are TGTGCCGGGAGTCCAATCGCAGGACTAGCGGGAGAAGGATTCTTC. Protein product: CAGSPIAGLAGEGFF.

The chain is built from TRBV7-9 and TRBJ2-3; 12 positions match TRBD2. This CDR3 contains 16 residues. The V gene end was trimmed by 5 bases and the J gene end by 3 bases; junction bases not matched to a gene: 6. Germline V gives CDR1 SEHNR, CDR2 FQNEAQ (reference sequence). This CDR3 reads CASSDPGTSGTDTQYF. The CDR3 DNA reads TGTGCCAGCAGCGACCCCGGGACTAGCGGGACAGATACGCAGTATTTT.

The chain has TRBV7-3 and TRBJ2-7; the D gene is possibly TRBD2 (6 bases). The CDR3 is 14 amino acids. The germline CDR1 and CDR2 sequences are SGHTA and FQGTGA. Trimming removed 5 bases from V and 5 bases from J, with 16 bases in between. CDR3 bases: TGTGCCAGCAGCGCAGGTCTAGCGTCACACGAGCAGTACTTC. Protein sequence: CASSAGLASHEQYF.

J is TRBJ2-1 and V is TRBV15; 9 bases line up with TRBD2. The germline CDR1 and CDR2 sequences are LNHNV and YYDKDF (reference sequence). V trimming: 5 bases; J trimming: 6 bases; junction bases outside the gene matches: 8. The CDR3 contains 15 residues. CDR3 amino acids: CATSLSGRVGNEQFF. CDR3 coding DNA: TGTGCCACCAGCCTTAGCGGGAGAGTGGGCAATGAGCAGTTCTTC.

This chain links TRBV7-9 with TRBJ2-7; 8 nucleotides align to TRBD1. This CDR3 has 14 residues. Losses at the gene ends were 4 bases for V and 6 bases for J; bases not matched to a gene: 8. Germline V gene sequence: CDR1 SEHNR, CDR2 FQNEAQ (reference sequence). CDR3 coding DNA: TGTGCCAGCAGCTCTTGGACAGGGTCCCTCGAGCAGTACTTC. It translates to CASSSWTGSLEQYF.

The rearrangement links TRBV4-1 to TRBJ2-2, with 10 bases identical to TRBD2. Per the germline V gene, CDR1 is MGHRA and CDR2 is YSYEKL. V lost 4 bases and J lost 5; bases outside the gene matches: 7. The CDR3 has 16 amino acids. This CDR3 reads CASSPGAGGRTGELFF. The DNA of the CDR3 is TGCGCCAGCAGCCCCGGAGCGGGGGGGCGTACCGGGGAGCTGTTTTTT.

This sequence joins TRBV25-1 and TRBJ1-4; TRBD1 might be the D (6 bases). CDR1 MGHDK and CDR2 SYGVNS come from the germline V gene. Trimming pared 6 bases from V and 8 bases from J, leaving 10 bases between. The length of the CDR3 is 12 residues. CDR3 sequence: CASRGRGEKLFF. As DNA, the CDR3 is TGTGCCAGCAGAGGCAGGGGCGAAAAACTGTTTTTT.

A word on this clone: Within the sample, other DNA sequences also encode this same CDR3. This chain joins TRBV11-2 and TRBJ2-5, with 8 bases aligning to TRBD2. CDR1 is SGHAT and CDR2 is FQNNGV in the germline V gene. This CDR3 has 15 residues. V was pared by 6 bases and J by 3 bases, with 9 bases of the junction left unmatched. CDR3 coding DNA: TGTGCCAGCAGAAAACCGGGACTAGGGAAAGAGACCCAGTACTTC. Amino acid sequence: CASRKPGLGKETQYF. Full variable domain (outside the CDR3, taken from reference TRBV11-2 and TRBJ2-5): EAGVAQSPRYKIIEKRQSVAFWCNPISGHATLYWYQQILGQGPKLLIQFQNNGVVDDSQLPKDRFSAERLKGVDSTLKIQPAKLEDSAVYLCASRKPGLGKETQYFGPGTRLLVL.

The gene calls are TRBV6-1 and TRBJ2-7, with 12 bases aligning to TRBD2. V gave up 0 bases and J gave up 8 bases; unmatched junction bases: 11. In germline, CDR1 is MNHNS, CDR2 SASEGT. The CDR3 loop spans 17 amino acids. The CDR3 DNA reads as TGTGCCAGCAGTGAAGCTTTACTAGCGGGAGGTCCCAGCCAGCAGTACTTC. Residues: CASSEALLAGGPSQQYF.

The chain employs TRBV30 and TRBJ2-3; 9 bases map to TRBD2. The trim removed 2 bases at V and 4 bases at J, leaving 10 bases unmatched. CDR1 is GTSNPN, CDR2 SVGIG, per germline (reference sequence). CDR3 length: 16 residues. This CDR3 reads CAWSLGAGGPADTQYF. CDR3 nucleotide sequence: TGTGCCTGGAGTCTTGGAGCGGGAGGCCCGGCAGATACGCAGTATTTT. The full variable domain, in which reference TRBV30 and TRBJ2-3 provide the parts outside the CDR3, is SQTIHQWPATLVQPVGSPLSLECTVEGTSNPNLYWYRQAAGRGLQLLFYSVGIGQISSEVPQNLSASRPQDRQFILSSKKLLLSDSGFYLCAWSLGAGGPADTQYFGPGTRLTVL.

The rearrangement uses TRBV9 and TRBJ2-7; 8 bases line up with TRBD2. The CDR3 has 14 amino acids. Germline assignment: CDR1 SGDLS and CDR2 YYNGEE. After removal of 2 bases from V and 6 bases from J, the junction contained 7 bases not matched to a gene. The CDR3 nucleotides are TGTGCCAGCAGCGTGGCAGCGGGAGCCCTCGAGCAGTACTTC. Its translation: CASSVAAGALEQYF.

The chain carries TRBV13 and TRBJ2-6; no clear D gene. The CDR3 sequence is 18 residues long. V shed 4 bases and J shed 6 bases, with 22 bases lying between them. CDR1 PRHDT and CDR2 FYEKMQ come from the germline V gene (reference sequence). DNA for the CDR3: TGTGCCAGCAGCTCGACCTACAACGATCGACGACTGGCCAACGTCCTGACTTTC. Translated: CASSSTYNDRRLANVLTF.

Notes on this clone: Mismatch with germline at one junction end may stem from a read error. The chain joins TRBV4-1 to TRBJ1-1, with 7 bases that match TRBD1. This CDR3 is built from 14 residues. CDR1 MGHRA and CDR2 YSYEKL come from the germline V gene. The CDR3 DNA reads TGCGCCAGCAGCCAAGCAGGGGGACGGACTGAAGATTTCTTT. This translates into CASSQAGGRTEDFF.

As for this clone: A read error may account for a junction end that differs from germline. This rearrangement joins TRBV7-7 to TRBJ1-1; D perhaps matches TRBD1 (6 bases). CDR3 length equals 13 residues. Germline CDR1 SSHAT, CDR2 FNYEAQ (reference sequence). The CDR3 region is CASSRQVDTEAFF. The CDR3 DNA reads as TGTGCTAGCAGTCGACAGGTGGACACTGAAGCTTTCTTT.

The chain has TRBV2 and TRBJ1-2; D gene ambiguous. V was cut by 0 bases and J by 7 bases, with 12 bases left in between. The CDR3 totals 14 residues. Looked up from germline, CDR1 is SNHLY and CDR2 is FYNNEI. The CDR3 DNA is TGTGCCAGCAGTGAAGCAATGGGCGGGAGTGGCTACACCTTC. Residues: CASSEAMGGSGYTF.

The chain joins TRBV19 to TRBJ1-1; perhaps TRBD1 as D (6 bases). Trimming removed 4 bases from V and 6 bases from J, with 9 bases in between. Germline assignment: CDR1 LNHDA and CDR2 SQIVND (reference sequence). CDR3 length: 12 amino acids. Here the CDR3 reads CASSRQESEAFF. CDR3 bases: TGTGCCAGTAGTAGACAGGAATCTGAAGCTTTCTTT.

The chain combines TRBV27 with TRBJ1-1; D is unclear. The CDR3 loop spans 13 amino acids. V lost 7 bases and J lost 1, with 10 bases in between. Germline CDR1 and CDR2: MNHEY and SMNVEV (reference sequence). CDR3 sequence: CASKAGWNTEAFF. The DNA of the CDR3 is TGTGCCAGCAAGGCAGGTTGGAACACTGAAGCTTTCTTT.

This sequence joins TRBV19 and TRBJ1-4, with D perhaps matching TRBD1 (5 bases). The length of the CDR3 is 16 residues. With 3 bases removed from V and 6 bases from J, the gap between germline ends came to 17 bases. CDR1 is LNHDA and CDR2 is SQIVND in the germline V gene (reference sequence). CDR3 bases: TGTGCCAGTAGTATCGGGACTGCAGCTTCTGATGAAAAACTGTTTTTT. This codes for CASSIGTAASDEKLFF.

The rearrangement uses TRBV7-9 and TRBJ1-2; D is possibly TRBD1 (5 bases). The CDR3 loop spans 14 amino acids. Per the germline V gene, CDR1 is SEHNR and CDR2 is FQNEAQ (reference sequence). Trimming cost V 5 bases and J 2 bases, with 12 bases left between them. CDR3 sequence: CASSHYDRNYGYTF. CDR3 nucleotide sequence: TGTGCCAGCAGCCACTACGACAGAAACTATGGCTACACCTTC.

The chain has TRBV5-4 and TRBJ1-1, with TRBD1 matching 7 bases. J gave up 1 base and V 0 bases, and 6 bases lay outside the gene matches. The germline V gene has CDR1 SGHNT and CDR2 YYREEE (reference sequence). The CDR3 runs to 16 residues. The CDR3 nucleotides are TGTGCCAGCAGCTTGGCCTCCAGGGGGGCGAACACTGAAGCTTTCTTT. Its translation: CASSLASRGANTEAFF.

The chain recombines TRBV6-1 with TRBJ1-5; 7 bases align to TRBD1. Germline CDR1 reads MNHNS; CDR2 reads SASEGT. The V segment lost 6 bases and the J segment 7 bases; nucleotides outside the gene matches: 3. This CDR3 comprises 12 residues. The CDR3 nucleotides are TGTGCCAGCAGATCAGGGGGGCAGCCCCAGCATTTT. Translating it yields CASRSGGQPQHF.

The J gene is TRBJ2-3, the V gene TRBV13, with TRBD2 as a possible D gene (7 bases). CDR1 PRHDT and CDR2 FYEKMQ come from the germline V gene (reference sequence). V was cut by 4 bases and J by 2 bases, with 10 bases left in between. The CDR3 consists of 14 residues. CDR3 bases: TGTGCCAGCAGCTCCGGGGGGCCCACAGATACGCAGTATTTT. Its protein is CASSSGGPTDTQYF.

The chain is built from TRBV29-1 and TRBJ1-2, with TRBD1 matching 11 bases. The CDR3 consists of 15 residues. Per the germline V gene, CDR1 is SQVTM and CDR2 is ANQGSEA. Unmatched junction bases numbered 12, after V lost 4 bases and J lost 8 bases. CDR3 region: CSVGKGDRGAGGYTF. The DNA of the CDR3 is TGCAGCGTTGGGAAGGGGGACAGGGGGGCTGGAGGCTACACCTTC. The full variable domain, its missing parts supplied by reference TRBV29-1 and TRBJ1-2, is SAVISQKPSRDICQRGTSLTIQCQVDSQVTMMFWYRQQPGQSLTLIATANQGSEATYESGFVIDKFPISRPNLTFSTLTVSNMSPEDSSIYLCSVGKGDRGAGGYTFGSGTRLTVV.

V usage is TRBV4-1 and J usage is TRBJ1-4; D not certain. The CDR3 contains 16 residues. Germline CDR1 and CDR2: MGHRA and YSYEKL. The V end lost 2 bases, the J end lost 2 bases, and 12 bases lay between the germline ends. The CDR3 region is CASSQLVGGTNEKLFF. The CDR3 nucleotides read TGCGCCAGCAGCCAACTTGTGGGAGGGACTAATGAAAAACTGTTTTTT.

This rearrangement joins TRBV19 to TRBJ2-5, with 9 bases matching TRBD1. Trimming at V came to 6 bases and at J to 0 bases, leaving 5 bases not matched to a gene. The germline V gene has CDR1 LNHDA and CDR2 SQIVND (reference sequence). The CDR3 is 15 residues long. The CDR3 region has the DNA TGTGCCAGTAGACGGACAGGGGCCCACCAAGAGACCCAGTACTTC. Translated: CASRRTGAHQETQYF.

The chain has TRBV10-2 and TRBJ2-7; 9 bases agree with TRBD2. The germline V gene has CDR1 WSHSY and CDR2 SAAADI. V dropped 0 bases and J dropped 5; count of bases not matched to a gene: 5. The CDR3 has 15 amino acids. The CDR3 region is CASSESLAGSHEQYF. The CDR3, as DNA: TGCGCCAGCAGTGAGTCGCTAGCGGGATCCCACGAGCAGTACTTC.

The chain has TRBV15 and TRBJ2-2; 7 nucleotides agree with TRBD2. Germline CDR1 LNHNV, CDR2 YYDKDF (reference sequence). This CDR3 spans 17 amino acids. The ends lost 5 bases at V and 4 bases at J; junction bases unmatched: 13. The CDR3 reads CATSWTSAAVGTGELFF. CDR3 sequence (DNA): TGTGCCACCAGCTGGACTAGTGCCGCGGTAGGCACCGGGGAGCTGTTTTTT.